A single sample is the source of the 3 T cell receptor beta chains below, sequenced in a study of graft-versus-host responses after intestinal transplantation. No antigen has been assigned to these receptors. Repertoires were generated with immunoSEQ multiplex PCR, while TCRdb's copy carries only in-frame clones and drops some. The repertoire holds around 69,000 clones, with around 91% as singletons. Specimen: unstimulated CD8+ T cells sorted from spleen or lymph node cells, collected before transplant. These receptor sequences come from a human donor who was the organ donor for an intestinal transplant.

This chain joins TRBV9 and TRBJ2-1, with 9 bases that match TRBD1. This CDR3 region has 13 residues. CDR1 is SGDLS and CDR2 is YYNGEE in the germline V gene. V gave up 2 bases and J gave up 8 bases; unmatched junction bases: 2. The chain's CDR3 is CASSVGQGDEQFF. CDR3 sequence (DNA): TGTGCCAGCAGCGTGGGACAGGGCGATGAGCAGTTCTTC.

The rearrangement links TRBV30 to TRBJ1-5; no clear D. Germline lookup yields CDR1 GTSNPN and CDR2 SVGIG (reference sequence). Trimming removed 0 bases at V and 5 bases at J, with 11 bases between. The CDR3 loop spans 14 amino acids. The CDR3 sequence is CAWSVPSSYQPQHF. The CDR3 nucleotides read TGTGCCTGGAGTGTACCAAGCTCCTATCAGCCCCAGCATTTT.

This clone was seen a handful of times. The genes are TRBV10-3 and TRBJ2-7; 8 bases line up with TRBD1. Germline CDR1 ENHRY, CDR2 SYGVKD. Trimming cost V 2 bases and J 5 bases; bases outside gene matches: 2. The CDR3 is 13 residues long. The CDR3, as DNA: TGTGCCATCAGTGAGCAGGGGGCCCACGAGCAGTACGTC. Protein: CAISEQGAHEQYV.